The 10 T cell receptor beta chains in this list originate from one sample, sequenced in a study of blood T cell repertoires in COVID-19. Clones were sequenced by immunoSEQ multiplex PCR, and TCRdb holds only the in-frame ones, with some missing. The sample lists 250,000 to 300,000 clones, 75% to 90% occurring once. The specimen sequenced was peripheral blood. These receptors originate from a man aged 25 to 40 with active or convalescent COVID-19.

The chain uses TRBV7-8 and TRBJ2-2; 9 nucleotides align to TRBD1. After removal of 5 bases from V and 7 bases from J, the junction contained 11 bases not matched to a gene. The CDR3 is 16 residues long. In germline, CDR1 is SGHVS, CDR2 FQNEAQ. The CDR3 coding sequence is TGTGCCAGCAGCCGGGATGACAGGGGGTTTCACGGGGAGCTGTTTTTT. Its translation: CASSRDDRGFHGELFF.

This rearrangement joins TRBV27 to TRBJ2-7; 9 bases match TRBD1. The CDR3 totals 15 residues. Germline trimming cut 1 base from V and 3 bases from J; bases unmatched to any gene: 4. CDR1 is MNHEY and CDR2 is SMNVEV in the germline V gene (reference sequence). The DNA of the CDR3 is TGTGCCAGCAGTTTATGGGGGACAGGGCTCTACGAGCAGTACTTC. It specifies CASSLWGTGLYEQYF.

V and J are TRBV30 and TRBJ1-2; possible D gene TRBD1, 5 bases. V was clipped by 0 bases and J by 8 bases, with 16 bases between them. The CDR3 is 14 amino acids. The germline CDR1 and CDR2 sequences are GTSNPN and SVGIG (reference sequence). CDR3 region: CAWSVSQGNLGYTF. The CDR3 nucleotides read TGTGCCTGGAGTGTGAGTCAGGGAAATCTAGGCTACACCTTC.

The chain recombines TRBV5-3 with TRBJ1-4; D is perhaps TRBD1 (5 bases). TRBV5-3 qualifies as an ORF whose function is uncertain. The CDR3 loop spans 14 amino acids. Trimming stripped 10 bases from V and 9 bases from J, with 22 bases between. The CDR3 nucleotides are TGTGCCCCCGCTCGTATTGGGGCCCCTAAAAAACTGTTTTTT. Amino acids: CAPARIGAPKKLFF.

V gene TRBV7-2 combines with J gene TRBJ1-5, with 7 nucleotides matching TRBD1. The CDR3 has 15 amino acids. The germline CDR1 and CDR2 sequences are SGHTA and FQGNSA. Trimming took 1 base from V and 2 from J; bases not matched to a gene: 2. DNA of the CDR3: TGTGCCAGCAGCTTAGAAACAGGGGGCAATCAGCCCCAGCATTTT. Residues: CASSLETGGNQPQHF. Full variable domain (remainder filled in from reference TRBV7-2 and TRBJ1-5): GAGVSQSPSNKVTEKGKDVELRCDPISGHTALYWYRQSLGQGLEFLIYFQGNSAPDKSGLPSDRFSAERTGGSVSTLTIQRTQQEDSAVYLCASSLETGGNQPQHFGDGTRLSIL.

This clone was picked up one time. This chain uses TRBV7-2 with TRBJ1-1; no definite D call. Germline V CDR1 and CDR2: SGHTA, FQGNSA. The length of the CDR3 is 11 residues. The V end lost 4 bases, the J end lost 8 bases, and 8 bases lay between the germline ends. The CDR3 nucleotides read TGTGCCAGCAGCTCCGTAGTGGAAGCTTTCTTT. Translation: CASSSVVEAFF. Looking up the rest from reference TRBV7-2 and TRBJ1-1 gives the full variable domain: GAGVSQSPSNKVTEKGKDVELRCDPISGHTALYWYRQSLGQGLEFLIYFQGNSAPDKSGLPSDRFSAERTGGSVSTLTIQRTQQEDSAVYLCASSSVVEAFFGQGTRLTVV.

The V gene is TRBV7-8, the J gene TRBJ2-7; the D gene is possibly TRBD1 (5 bases). Per the germline V gene, CDR1 is SGHVS and CDR2 is FQNEAQ. V was trimmed by 3 bases and J by 0 bases, leaving 9 bases between them. This CDR3 has 14 residues. The DNA for the CDR3 is TGTGCCAGCAGCTTGGGCAGGGACTCCTACGAGCAGTACTTC. Translated, it gives CASSLGRDSYEQYF.

This clone was recorded once. The chain couples TRBV9 to TRBJ1-2; D is unresolved. V lost 1 base and J lost 13, with 17 bases in between. This CDR3 comprises 13 residues. From germline, CDR1 is SGDLS and CDR2 YYNGEE. The CDR3 sequence: CASSVKEGRPPTF. In DNA, the CDR3 is TGTGCCAGCAGCGTAAAAGAAGGGAGGCCGCCCACCTTC. The whole variable domain, remainder taken from reference TRBV9 and TRBJ1-2, is DSGVTQTPKHLITATGQRVTLRCSPRSGDLSVYWYQQSLDQGLQFLIQYYNGEERAKGNILERFSAQQFPDLHSELNLSSLELGDSALYFCASSVKEGRPPTFGSGTRLTVV.

As DNA, the CDR3 is TGTGCCAGCAGCGTTACAGGGGGCAGGGCAGATACGCAGTATTTT. Amino acid sequence: CASSVTGGRADTQYF. The V call is TRBV9, the J call TRBJ2-3; 9 bases are shared with TRBD1. This CDR3 contains 15 residues. From germline, CDR1 is SGDLS and CDR2 YYNGEE. The trim removed 2 bases at V and 4 bases at J, leaving 5 bases unmatched. The full variable domain, rest sourced from reference TRBV9 and TRBJ2-3, is DSGVTQTPKHLITATGQRVTLRCSPRSGDLSVYWYQQSLDQGLQFLIQYYNGEERAKGNILERFSAQQFPDLHSELNLSSLELGDSALYFCASSVTGGRADTQYFGPGTRLTVL.

CDR3 sequence: CASSQGGRGAYYEQYF. The CDR3 DNA reads TGTGCCAGCAGCCAAGGAGGACGGGGGGCGTACTACGAGCAGTACTTC. V usage is TRBV14 and J usage is TRBJ2-7, with D possibly matching TRBD2 (7 bases). CDR1 SGHDN and CDR2 FVKESK come from the germline V gene. Trimming removed 1 base at V and 3 bases at J, with 16 bases between. This CDR3 is 16 amino acids long.